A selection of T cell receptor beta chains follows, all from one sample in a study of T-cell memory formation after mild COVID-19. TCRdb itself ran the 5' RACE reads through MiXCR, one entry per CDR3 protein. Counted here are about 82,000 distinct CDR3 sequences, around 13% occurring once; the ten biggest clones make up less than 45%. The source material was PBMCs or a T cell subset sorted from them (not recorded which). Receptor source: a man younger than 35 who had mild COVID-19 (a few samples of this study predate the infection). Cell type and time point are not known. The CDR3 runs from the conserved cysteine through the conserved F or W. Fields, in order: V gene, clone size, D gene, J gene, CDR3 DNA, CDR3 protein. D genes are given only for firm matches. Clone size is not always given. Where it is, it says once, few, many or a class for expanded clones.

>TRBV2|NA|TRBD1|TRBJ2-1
TGTGCCAGCAGTGAGGGACAGCACTACAATGAGCAGTTCTTC
CASSEGQHYNEQFF
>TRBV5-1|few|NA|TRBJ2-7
TGCGCCAGCAGCTTGGTGGAGGCCGGGGGGCACAGCTCCTACGAGCAGTACTTC
CASSLVEAGGHSSYEQYF
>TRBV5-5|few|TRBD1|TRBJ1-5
TGTGCCAGCAGTCGAGACAGGGCAGGCAATCAGCCCCAGCATTTT
CASSRDRAGNQPQHF
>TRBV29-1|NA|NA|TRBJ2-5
TGCAGCGTTGCCCCCCGGGGAGAGACCCAGTACTTC
CSVAPRGETQYF
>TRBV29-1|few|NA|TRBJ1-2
TGCAGCGTTTTGAGGGTTGGAGGTTATGGCTACACCTTC
CSVLRVGGYGYTF
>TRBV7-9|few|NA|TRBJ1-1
TGTGCCAGCAGCTTTCCTCATAGGACGGAAAACCCTGAAGCTTTCTTT
CASSFPHRTENPEAFF
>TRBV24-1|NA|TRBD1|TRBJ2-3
TGTGCCACCAGTGATCAGGGACAGGGGGCCACAGATACGCAGTATTTT
CATSDQGQGATDTQYF
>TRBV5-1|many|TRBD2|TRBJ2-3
TGCGCCAGCAGCCAGCGGGGGGGATTGACAGATACGCAGTATTTT
CASSQRGGLTDTQYF
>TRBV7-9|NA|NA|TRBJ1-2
TGTGCCAGCAGCTTAGGATCGGCGGGAACCTATGGCTACACCTTC
CASSLGSAGTYGYTF
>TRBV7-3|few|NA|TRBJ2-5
TGTGCCAGCAGTTCGGGGGCTTCCCGGTCGGAGACCCAGTACTTC
CASSSGASRSETQYF
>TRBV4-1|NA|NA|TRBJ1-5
TGCGCCAGCAGCCAAGATGAGACAGGCTATAGCAATCAGCCCCAGCATTTT
CASSQDETGYSNQPQHF
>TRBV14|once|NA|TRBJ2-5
TGTGCCAGCAGCCAAGCCCTCACTAGGGCGGAGACCCAGTACTTC
CASSQALTRAETQYF
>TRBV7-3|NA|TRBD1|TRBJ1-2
TGTGCCAGCAGCTCGGGACAGGCCGATGGCTACACCTTC
CASSSGQADGYTF
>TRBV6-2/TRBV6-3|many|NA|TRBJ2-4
TGTGCCAGCAGTTCCTGGACTGTACTAGCCAAAAACATTCAGTACTTC
CASSSWTVLAKNIQYF
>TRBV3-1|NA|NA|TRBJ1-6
TGTGCCAGCAGCCAAGATCGTGGCGGGTATAATTCACCCCTCCACTTT
CASSQDRGGYNSPLHF
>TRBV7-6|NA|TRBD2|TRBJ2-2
TGTGCCAGCAGCTCCCAACTAGCGGGGGGTCCGAACACCGGGGAGCTGTTTTTT
CASSSQLAGGPNTGELFF
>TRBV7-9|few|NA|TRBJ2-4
TGTGCCAGCAGCCCTCCGGGACAATATCTAAACATTCAGTACTTC
CASSPPGQYLNIQYF